Sequencing of this T cell receptor (beta chain) was carried out in a study of CD8+ T cells in alopecia areata. It was cDNA, reverse transcribed from extracted RNA, that served as the sequencing template. Assay used: immunoSEQ multiplex PCR; TCRdb lists only in-frame clones, some missing. The sample includes some 200,000 clones, roughly 50% of them seen just once. Between the trimmed V and J ends, which lost 5 bases and 5 bases, there was a span of 10 bases. This CDR3 has 13 amino acids. The germline V gene encodes CDR1 SGDLS and CDR2 YYNGEE. V and J are TRBV9 and TRBJ1-4; D may be TRBD1 (6 bases). This TCR derives from a human donor in good health. Sequencing was done on a sample of CD8+ T cells sorted from blood. CDR3 region: CASSTGTNEKLFF. The CDR3 region has the DNA TGTGCCAGCAGTACAGGGACGAATGAAAAACTGTTTTTT.